This record covers a single TCR beta chain. The data were obtained in a study of shared clonotypes between healthy human individuals. Each sample came from a Caucasian adult donor living in Nashville, Tennessee. The length of the CDR3 is 17 residues. The team ran DNA from unsorted PBMCs on ten immunoSEQ deep assay plates for sequencing. Assay: immunoSEQ multiplex PCR; the TCRdb copy retains only in-frame clones and omits some. The sample consists of around 500,000 clones, over 75% of them appearing once. The source material was PBMCs. This sequence originates from a woman aged 40 to 50 in good health. Some clones in this sample may be carry-over from other donors' samples. The chain employs TRBV21-1 and TRBJ2-7; TRBD2 is the table's D call, not checked against the DNA. TRBV21-1 is reported as a pseudogene. The CDR3: CASSKPSFAGWLHEQYF. DNA of the CDR3: TGTGCCAGCAGCAAACCCTCGTTCGCGGGCTGGCTGCACGAGCAGTACTTC.